This TCR beta chain was documented in a study of beta chain features in type 1 diabetes. Expressed TCRB transcripts were sequenced because the isolated RNA had all been reverse transcribed beforehand. TCRdb's table, derived via immunoSEQ multiplex PCR, lists solely in-frame clones and lacks some. The table has about 640,000 clones, 9.5% to 15% seen once. In regard to this clone: No antigen is known for it.

Findings of the study overall: Patients with Type 1 diabetes showed moderately but significantly shorter TCRB CDR3s in all four CD4+ subsets.

Sequenced input: naive CD4+ T cells from blood. The receptor was derived from a man between 25 and 39 years old with type 1 diabetes.

The CDR3 DNA sequence: TGTGCCAGCAGCTGGGGGGGACGCCGTGGAAACACCATATATTTT. Protein product: CASSWGGRRGNTIYF. The V gene is TRBV7-9, the J gene TRBJ1-3, with D possibly being TRBD1 (5 bases). There are 15 residues in the CDR3. The germline V gene encodes CDR1 SEHNR and CDR2 FQNEAQ (reference sequence). Trimming removed 4 bases at V and 3 bases at J, with 13 bases between.